Below, 11 T cell receptor beta chains from the same sample are listed, as sequenced in a study of cytomegalovirus exposure and HLA in healthy donors. The primer mix had 60 Vbeta and 13 Jbeta primers. Sequencing was performed with immunoSEQ multiplex PCR; in TCRdb, only in-frame clones are kept and a portion is missing. The sample includes approximately 190,000 clones, 81% of them seen just once. The material sequenced was PBMCs. The receptors were gathered from a man aged 45-60 years in good health and CMV-seronegative.

This chain joins TRBV27 and TRBJ1-1; D may be TRBD1 (5 bases). Germline CDR1 reads MNHEY; CDR2 reads SMNVEV (reference sequence). The CDR3 totals 14 residues. V gave up 6 bases and J gave up 3 bases, with 14 bases separating them. CDR3 coding DNA: TGTGCCAGCAGGTCCACAGGATCACACACTGAAGCTTTCTTT. Translating gives CASRSTGSHTEAFF.

The gene calls are TRBV6-1 and TRBJ1-5, with 9 bases aligning to TRBD1. The CDR3 length is 19 residues. CDR1 is MNHNS and CDR2 is SASEGT in the germline V gene. J gave up 3 bases and V 4 bases, and 16 bases lay outside the gene matches. CDR3 bases: TGTGCCAGCAGTGGAGACCCTATCATCGGGACAGGGCTCAATCAGCCCCAGCATTTT. It yields the protein CASSGDPIIGTGLNQPQHF.

The rearrangement uses TRBV4-1 and TRBJ2-2; TRBD1 matches 10 bases. The CDR3 is 15 amino acids. The V gene's germline CDR1 is MGHRA and CDR2 YSYEKL. V lost 4 bases and J lost 5; bases outside the gene matches: 4. The CDR3 DNA reads as TGCGCCAGCAGCCGCGGACAGGGGGGGACCGGGGAGCTGTTTTTT. It yields the protein CASSRGQGGTGELFF.

The chain has TRBV14 and TRBJ2-7, with a weak D call TRBD1 (5 bases). The V end lost 5 bases, the J end lost 9 bases, and 17 bases lay between the germline ends. Germline CDR1 reads SGHDN; CDR2 reads FVKESK. The CDR3 has 13 amino acids. The CDR3 DNA is TGTGCCAGCAGCTTCGGAGTGCCCCAGGGGCAGTACTTC. This translates into CASSFGVPQGQYF.

This clone came up once. This chain uses TRBV2 with TRBJ1-2; 7 bases line up with TRBD1. With V trimmed by 4 bases and J by 3 bases, 5 bases remained unmatched. Germline CDR1 reads SNHLY; CDR2 reads FYNNEI. This CDR3 has 14 amino acids. CDR3 nucleotides: TGTGCCAGCAGTGGCCAGGGGGATTACTATGGCTACACCTTC. It is translated as CASSGQGDYYGYTF.

The V gene is TRBV4-1, the J gene TRBJ2-1, with TRBD2 matching over 7 bases. V lost 5 bases, J lost 9 bases, and 13 bases stayed unmatched. The CDR3 is made up of 15 amino acids. The germline CDR1 and CDR2 sequences are MGHRA and YSYEKL. The CDR3 DNA is TGCGCCAGCAGCTCCGGGGGAGCGGGGTTGGGTGAGCAGTTCTTC. Amino acids: CASSSGGAGLGEQFF.

The chain uses TRBV5-1 and TRBJ2-2; no clear D gene. This CDR3 spans 12 amino acids. Trimming removed 1 base at V and 7 bases at J, with 5 bases between. CDR1 SGHRS and CDR2 YFSETQ come from the germline V gene. CDR3 residues: CASSLSFGELFF. Here the CDR3 DNA reads TGCGCCAGCAGCTTGTCATTCGGGGAGCTGTTTTTT.

V and J are TRBV12-5 and TRBJ2-3; TRBD2 aligns across 13 bases. CDR3 length: 16 amino acids. Germline CDR1 and CDR2: LGHNT and FRNRAP. The V and J ends lost 5 bases and 4 bases, in that order; junction bases with no gene match: 6. This CDR3 reads CASGRTSGGVADTQYF. The CDR3 DNA sequence: TGTGCTAGTGGTCGAACTAGCGGGGGGGTGGCAGATACGCAGTATTTT.

The chain uses TRBV4-3 and TRBJ1-4; the D is unclear. The CDR3 sequence is 14 residues long. CDR1 and CDR2 (germline): LGHNA, YSLEER. Trimming stripped 4 bases from V and 12 bases from J, with 18 bases between. The CDR3 sequence: CASSPQRGPKELFF. CDR3 DNA: TGCGCCAGCAGCCCTCAAAGAGGGCCGAAAGAACTGTTTTTT.

To note about this clone: Relative to the germline gene, one junction end is altered; a read error may explain this. The CDR3 DNA follows: TGTGCCAACAGCGCGAGCCCGCGACTAGGGTTTGAAGCTTTCTTT. This gives the protein CANSASPRLGFEAFF. The chain recombines TRBV9 with TRBJ1-1; D not resolved. Germline-derived CDR1 and CDR2 are SGDLS and YYNGEE. CDR3 length: 15 amino acids.

The chain couples TRBV18 to TRBJ1-1; 7 bases are a match to TRBD1. CDR1 KGHSH and CDR2 LQKENI come from the germline V gene. The CDR3 loop spans 15 amino acids. With V trimmed by 3 bases and J by 1 base, 5 bases remained unmatched. The CDR3: CASSPGTAKNTEAFF. The CDR3 nucleotides are TGTGCCAGCTCACCTGGGACAGCTAAGAACACTGAAGCTTTCTTT. The variable domain in full, with the rest retrieved from reference TRBV18 and TRBJ1-1, is NAGVMQNPRHLVRRRGQEARLRCSPMKGHSHVYWYRQLPEEGLKFMVYLQKENIIDESGMPKERFSAEFPKEGPSILRIQQVVRGDSAAYFCASSPGTAKNTEAFFGQGTRLTVV.